This T cell receptor (beta chain) was recorded in a study of beta chain features in type 1 diabetes. Study observations and caveats: Sequencing used cDNA, and cells with high TCR expression could therefore be over-represented. Type 1 diabetes patients showed fewer insertions and more deletions at VDJ junctions. Equally in patients and controls, shorter templates might have been favored by PCR.

The isolated RNA, all of it, was reverse transcribed, so expressed TCRB transcripts were what got sequenced. Naive, central memory and regulatory T cell samples yielded around 3.3 million reads on average. Profiled with immunoSEQ multiplex PCR; TCRdb holds only in-frame clones, not every one. The sample includes around 340,000 clones, 7.5% to 9% of them seen just once. Losses at the gene ends were 5 bases for V and 0 bases for J; bases not matched to a gene: 5. The CDR3 has 16 amino acids. The germline V gene has CDR1 SGHVS and CDR2 FNYEAQ. Notes on this clone: The antigen remains undetermined.

The chain links TRBV7-6 to TRBJ2-2; 8 positions agree with TRBD1. Sequenced sample: central memory CD4+ T cells from blood. This clonotype was sampled from a young woman in good health. In nucleotides, the CDR3 is TGTGCCAGCAGCCCGGGACAGGTTACGAACACCGGGGAGCTGTTTTTT. As protein: CASSPGQVTNTGELFF.